This T cell receptor beta chain was sequenced in a study of yellow fever vaccine responses in identical twins. Study-wide results and caveats: Among the twins, the vaccine T cell response reportedly seemed partly convergent and partly personalized.

The germline V gene has CDR1 KGHSH and CDR2 LQKENI. CDR3 length: 14 amino acids. Unmatched junction bases numbered 4, after V lost 4 bases and J lost 3 bases. Concerning this clonotype itself: Its target is not known.

TCRdb re-analysed the RT-PCR reads in MiXCR, keeping a single row per CDR3 protein. Among more than 2,000 distinct CDR3 sequences listed, 85% to 90% were seen once. This TCR was sampled from a woman younger than 30 who received the yellow fever vaccine. This sample comprised T cells from blood (PBMCs), unsorted or a sorted subset (not recorded which), obtained before or after yellow fever vaccination (not recorded which). The chain combines TRBV18 with TRBJ2-3; TRBD1 matches at 7 bases. The CDR3 DNA reads as TGTGCCAGCTCACTTGGACAGGCAACAGATACGCAGTATTTT. It translates to CASSLGQATDTQYF. The full variable domain, completed using reference TRBV18 and TRBJ2-3, is NAGVMQNPRHLVRRRGQEARLRCSPMKGHSHVYWYRQLPEEGLKFMVYLQKENIIDESGMPKERFSAEFPKEGPSILRIQQVVRGDSAAYFCASSLGQATDTQYFGPGTRLTVL.